This T cell receptor (beta chain) derives from a study of Ad26.COV2.S vaccination and SARS-CoV-2 variants. Broader study findings: Breadth measured for non-spike TCRs was similar across vaccine and placebo recipients.

This clone was picked up one time. The antigen is unknown. This sample also contains other DNA sequences that code for the same CDR3. The table came from immunoSEQ multiplex PCR; TCRdb's copy has only in-frame clones and leaves some out. The sample holds fewer than 800,000 clones; around 89% are singletons and the top ten take about 1.5%. Per the germline V gene, CDR1 is LNHDA and CDR2 is SQIVND (reference sequence). This CDR3 comprises 14 residues. The V gene end was trimmed by 5 bases and the J gene end by 3 bases; junction bases not matched to a gene: 4. Treatment: about 20 received Ad26.COV2.S at low or high dose, single or two shots; several received placebo; per-sample allocation not given. Sampling was performed 63 days after the first vaccine or placebo injection.

The starting material was peripheral blood, obtained in a trial of Ad26.COV2.S vaccine versus placebo. The chain joins TRBV19 to TRBJ2-1, with TRBD2 identical over 7 bases. This TCR was recovered from a person between 18 and 59 years old who received the Ad26.COV2.S COVID-19 vaccine or a placebo. This CDR3 is CASSPGTNYNEQFF. The CDR3 DNA sequence: TGTGCCAGTAGTCCCGGGACTAACTACAATGAGCAGTTCTTC.